This TCR beta chain was captured by sequencing in a study of breast tumors, draining lymph nodes, adjacent tissues. MiXCR, applied by TCRdb to the multiplex PCR reads, yields one record per CDR3 protein. In the table there are 130,000 or so distinct CDR3 sequences, approximately 22% of which are singletons. The lymph nodes were axillary draining lymph nodes from breast cancer patients. Overall study results and limits: The lymph node origin of tumor T cells was framed as consistent with a hypothesis, not demonstrated.

After removal of 5 bases from V and 4 bases from J, the junction contained 9 bases not matched to a gene. The CDR3 sequence is 15 residues long. The germline V gene encodes CDR1 SGHTA and CDR2 FQGNSA. Many counts were recorded for this clonotype. Its matching antigen is unknown. The specimen was axillary lymph node tissue. This receptor was identified in a female donor with breast cancer. Some clones in this sample may be carry-over from other donors' samples. The V gene is TRBV7-2, the J gene TRBJ2-5; the match to TRBD1 covers 8 bases. The DNA for the CDR3 is TGTGCCAGCAGCCCAGGACAGGGTAGAGGAGAGACCCAGTACTTC. Amino acid sequence: CASSPGQGRGETQYF.